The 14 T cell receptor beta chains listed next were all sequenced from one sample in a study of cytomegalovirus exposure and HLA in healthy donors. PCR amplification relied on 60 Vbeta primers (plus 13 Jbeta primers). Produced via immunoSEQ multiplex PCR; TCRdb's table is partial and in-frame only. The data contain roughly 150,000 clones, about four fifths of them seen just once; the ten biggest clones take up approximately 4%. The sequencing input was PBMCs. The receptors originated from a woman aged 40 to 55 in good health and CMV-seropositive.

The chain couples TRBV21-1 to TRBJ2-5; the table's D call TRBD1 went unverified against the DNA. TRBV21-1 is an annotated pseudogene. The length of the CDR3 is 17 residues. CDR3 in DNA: TGTGCCAGCAGCAAAGTGTATAGGACAGGGGAGCAAGAGACCCAGTACTTC. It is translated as CASSKVYRTGEQETQYF.

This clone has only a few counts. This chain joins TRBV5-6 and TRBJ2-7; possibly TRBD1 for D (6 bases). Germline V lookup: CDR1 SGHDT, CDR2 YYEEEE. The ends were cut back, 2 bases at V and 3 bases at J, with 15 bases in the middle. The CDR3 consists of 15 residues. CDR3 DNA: TGTGCCAGCAGCTTTTCAGGGGTCTCACACTACGAGCAGTACTTC. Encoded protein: CASSFSGVSHYEQYF. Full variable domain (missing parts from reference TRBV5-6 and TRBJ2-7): DAGVTQSPTHLIKTRGQQVTLRCSPKSGHDTVSWYQQALGQGPQFIFQYYEEEERQRGNFPDRFSGHQFPNYSSELNVNALLLGDSALYLCASSFSGVSHYEQYFGPGTRLTVT.

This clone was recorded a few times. This chain's CDR3 is CASSIKTGSNNEQFF. CDR3 DNA: TGTGCCAGCAGCATAAAGACAGGGTCTAACAATGAGCAGTTCTTC. The chain combines TRBV7-2 with TRBJ2-1; TRBD1 agrees at 7 bases. The CDR3 loop spans 15 amino acids. V lost 5 bases, J lost 5 bases, and 9 bases stayed unmatched. Germline V gene sequence: CDR1 SGHTA, CDR2 FQGNSA.

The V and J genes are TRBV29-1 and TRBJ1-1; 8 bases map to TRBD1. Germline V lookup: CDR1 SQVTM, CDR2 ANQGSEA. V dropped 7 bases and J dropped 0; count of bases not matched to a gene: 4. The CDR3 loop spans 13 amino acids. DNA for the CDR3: TGCAGCGCCTACAGGGGGATGAACACTGAAGCTTTCTTT. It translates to CSAYRGMNTEAFF. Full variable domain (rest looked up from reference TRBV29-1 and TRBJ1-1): SAVISQKPSRDICQRGTSLTIQCQVDSQVTMMFWYRQQPGQSLTLIATANQGSEATYESGFVIDKFPISRPNLTFSTLTVSNMSPEDSSIYLCSAYRGMNTEAFFGQGTRLTVV.

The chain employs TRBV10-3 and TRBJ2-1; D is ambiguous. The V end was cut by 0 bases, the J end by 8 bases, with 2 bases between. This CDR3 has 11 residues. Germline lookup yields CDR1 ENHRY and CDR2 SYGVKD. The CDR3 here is CAISESYEQFF. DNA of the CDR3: TGTGCCATCAGTGAGTCCTATGAGCAGTTCTTC.

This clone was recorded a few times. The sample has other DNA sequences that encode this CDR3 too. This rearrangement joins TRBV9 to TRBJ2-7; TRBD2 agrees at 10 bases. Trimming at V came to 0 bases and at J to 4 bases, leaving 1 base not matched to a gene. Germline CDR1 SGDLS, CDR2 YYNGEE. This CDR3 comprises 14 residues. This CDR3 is CASSVGTSGYEQYF. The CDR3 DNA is TGTGCCAGCAGCGTAGGGACTAGCGGTTACGAGCAGTACTTC.

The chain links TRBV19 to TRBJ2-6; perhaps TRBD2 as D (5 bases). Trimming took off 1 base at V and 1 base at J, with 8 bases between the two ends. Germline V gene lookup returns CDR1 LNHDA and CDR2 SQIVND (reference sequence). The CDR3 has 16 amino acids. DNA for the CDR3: TGTGCCAGTAGTATAGTGTCGGGGTCTGGGGCCAACGTCCTGACTTTC. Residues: CASSIVSGSGANVLTF. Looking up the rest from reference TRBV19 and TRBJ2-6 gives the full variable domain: DGGITQSPKYLFRKEGQNVTLSCEQNLNHDAMYWYRQDPGQGLRLIYYSQIVNDFQKGDIAEGYSVSREKKESFPLTVTSAQKNPTAFYLCASSIVSGSGANVLTFGAGSRLTVL.

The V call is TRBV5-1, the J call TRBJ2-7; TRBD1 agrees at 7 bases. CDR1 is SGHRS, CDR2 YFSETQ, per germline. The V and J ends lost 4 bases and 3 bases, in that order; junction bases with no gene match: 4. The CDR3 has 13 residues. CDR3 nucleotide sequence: TGCGCCAGCAGCAGGGGACAGAACTACGAGCAGTACTTC. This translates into CASSRGQNYEQYF.

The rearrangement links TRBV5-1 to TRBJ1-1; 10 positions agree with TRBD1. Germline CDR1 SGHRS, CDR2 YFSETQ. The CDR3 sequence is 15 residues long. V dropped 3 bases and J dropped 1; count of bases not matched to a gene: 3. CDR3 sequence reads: CASSWGQGKNTEAFF. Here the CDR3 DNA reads TGCGCCAGCAGCTGGGGACAGGGGAAGAACACTGAAGCTTTCTTT.

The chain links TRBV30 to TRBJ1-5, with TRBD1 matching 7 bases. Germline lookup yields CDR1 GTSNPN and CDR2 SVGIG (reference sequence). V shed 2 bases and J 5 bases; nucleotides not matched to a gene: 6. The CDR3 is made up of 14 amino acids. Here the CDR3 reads CAWSSRQGDQPQHF. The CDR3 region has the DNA TGTGCCTGGAGTTCGCGACAGGGTGATCAGCCCCAGCATTTT.

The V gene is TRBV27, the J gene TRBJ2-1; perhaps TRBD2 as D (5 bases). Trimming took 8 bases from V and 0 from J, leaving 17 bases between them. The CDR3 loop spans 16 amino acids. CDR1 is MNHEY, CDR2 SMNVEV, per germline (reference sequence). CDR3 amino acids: CASRAVGYGSYNEQFF. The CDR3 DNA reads TGTGCCAGCCGAGCGGTCGGGTATGGCTCCTACAATGAGCAGTTCTTC.

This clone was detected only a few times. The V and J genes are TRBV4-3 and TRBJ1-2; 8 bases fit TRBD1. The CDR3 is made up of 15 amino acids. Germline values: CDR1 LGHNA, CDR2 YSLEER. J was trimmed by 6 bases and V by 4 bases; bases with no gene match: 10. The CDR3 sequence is CASSRETGVINGYTF. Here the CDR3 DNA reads TGCGCCAGCAGCCGGGAGACAGGGGTAATCAATGGCTACACCTTC.

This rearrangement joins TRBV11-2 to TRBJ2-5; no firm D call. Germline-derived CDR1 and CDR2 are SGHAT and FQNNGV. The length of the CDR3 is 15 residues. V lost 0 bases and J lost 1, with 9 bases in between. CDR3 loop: CASSLDHGRQETQYF. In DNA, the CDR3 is TGTGCCAGCAGCTTAGATCATGGGCGCCAAGAGACCCAGTACTTC.

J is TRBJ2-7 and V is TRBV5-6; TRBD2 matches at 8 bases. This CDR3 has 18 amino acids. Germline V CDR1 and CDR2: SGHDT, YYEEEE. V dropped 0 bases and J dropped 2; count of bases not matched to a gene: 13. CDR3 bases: TGTGCCAGCAGCTTGGGCTTAATGAAAGCGGGAGATCCCTACGAGCAGTACTTC. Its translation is CASSLGLMKAGDPYEQYF.